The 16 T cell receptor beta chains given below trace back to one sample, sequenced in a study of blood T cell repertoires in COVID-19. Only in-frame clones appear in the TCRdb table, and some are missing; sequencing was by immunoSEQ multiplex PCR. The table shows 90,000 to 150,000 clones, with just over 85% occurring only once. The material sequenced was peripheral blood. These receptors were taken from a woman aged 45-60 years with active or convalescent COVID-19.

V usage is TRBV5-4 and J usage is TRBJ1-4; no firm D call. With 9 bases removed from V and 6 bases from J, the gap between germline ends came to 15 bases. CDR1 and CDR2 from the germline V gene are SGHNT and YYREEE (reference sequence). CDR3 length equals 13 residues. In nucleotides, the CDR3 is TGTGCCACTTCCGGGAACGGCGATGAAAAACTGTTTTTT. It codes for CATSGNGDEKLFF.

Only a few counts were recorded for this clone. This chain uses TRBV24-1 with TRBJ2-5; tentatively, D is TRBD2 (7 bases). The CDR3 consists of 14 residues. Germline CDR1 is KGHDR and CDR2 is SFDVKD. Trimming shortened V by 10 bases and J by 5 bases, and 19 bases separated the two germline ends. The CDR3 sequence: CATGSGGGDETQYF. The CDR3 bases are TGTGCCACGGGCTCTGGCGGGGGCGACGAGACCCAGTACTTC.

This sequence joins TRBV9 and TRBJ2-3; possible D gene TRBD1, 5 bases. V gave up 0 bases and J gave up 2 bases, with 7 bases separating them. Germline V gene data show CDR1 as SGDLS and CDR2 as YYNGEE. This CDR3 is 14 amino acids long. In nucleotides, the CDR3 is TGTGCCAGCAGCGTAGGGGGCCACACAGATACGCAGTATTTT. It translates to CASSVGGHTDTQYF. The whole variable domain, remainder taken from reference TRBV9 and TRBJ2-3, is DSGVTQTPKHLITATGQRVTLRCSPRSGDLSVYWYQQSLDQGLQFLIQYYNGEERAKGNILERFSAQQFPDLHSELNLSSLELGDSALYFCASSVGGHTDTQYFGPGTRLTVL.

The count of this clone is one. The chain carries TRBV28 and TRBJ2-1, with 7 bases fitting TRBD1. Germline values: CDR1 MDHEN, CDR2 SYDVKM. V trimming: 6 bases; J trimming: 7 bases; junction bases outside the gene matches: 6. This CDR3 region has 13 residues. The CDR3 region has the DNA TGTGCCAGCAGGGATATCAGGGGGAATGAGCAGTTCTTC. Translated: CASRDIRGNEQFF.

The sample holds a few counts of this clone. The chain couples TRBV27 to TRBJ1-2, with 9 bases that match TRBD1. Per germline, CDR1 MNHEY and CDR2 SMNVEV (reference sequence). This CDR3 has 16 amino acids. V shed 6 bases, J shed 0 bases, and the junction held 8 bases outside the gene matches. This CDR3 is CASRLGQGPTNYGYTF. The CDR3 DNA is TGTGCCAGCAGACTGGGACAGGGCCCGACTAACTATGGCTACACCTTC.

J is TRBJ2-3 and V is TRBV7-2, with TRBD2 matching 7 bases. This CDR3 contains 16 residues. Germline V gene lookup returns CDR1 SGHTA and CDR2 FQGNSA. Germline trimming cut 4 bases from V and 0 bases from J; bases unmatched to any gene: 7. CDR3 region: CASSSIRGGSTDTQYF. In DNA form, the CDR3 reads TGTGCCAGCAGCTCTATTCGCGGGGGTAGCACAGATACGCAGTATTTT.

V usage is TRBV27 and J usage is TRBJ1-4; a possible D gene is TRBD1 (6 bases). Germline V lookup: CDR1 MNHEY, CDR2 SMNVEV (reference sequence). V was pared by 4 bases and J by 6 bases, with 9 bases between. This CDR3 contains 13 residues. The CDR3 reads CASSSYRDEKLFF. Written as DNA, the CDR3 is TGTGCCAGCAGTTCATACAGGGATGAAAAACTGTTTTTT.

The V call is TRBV4-3, the J call TRBJ2-1; D is perhaps TRBD2 (5 bases). Trimming pared 1 base from V and 0 bases from J, leaving 7 bases between. Germline assignment: CDR1 LGHNA and CDR2 YSLEER. The CDR3 has 15 residues. CDR3 coding DNA: TGCGCCAGCAGCCAAGGAGGAGGCTCCTACAATGAGCAGTTCTTC. It specifies CASSQGGGSYNEQFF.

On this clone: The same CDR3 is also encoded by other DNA sequences in this sample. The V and J genes are TRBV9 and TRBJ1-1; maybe TRBD1 (6 bases). V lost 0 bases to trimming and J lost 4 bases, with 10 bases between them. Per the germline V gene, CDR1 is SGDLS and CDR2 is YYNGEE. This CDR3 contains 14 residues. The CDR3 loop is CASSVAGRGTEAFF. CDR3 DNA sequence: TGTGCCAGCAGCGTAGCAGGCAGGGGCACTGAAGCTTTCTTT.

The chain joins TRBV10-2 to TRBJ1-3; D is undetermined. V was pared by 3 bases and J by 4 bases, with 16 bases between. Germline-derived CDR1 and CDR2 are WSHSY and SAAADI. CDR3 size: 16 residues. The CDR3 region is CASSDYPFSAGNTIYF. As DNA, the CDR3 is TGCGCCAGCAGTGACTATCCCTTCTCTGCGGGAAACACCATATATTTT.

The chain links TRBV28 to TRBJ2-7, with 8 bases that match TRBD1. Germline assignment: CDR1 MDHEN and CDR2 SYDVKM. This CDR3 is built from 14 residues. J gave up 4 bases and V 7 bases, and 9 bases lay outside the gene matches. CDR3 bases: TGTGCCAGCATCCCGGGACAGGACATTTACGAGCAGTACTTC. Protein sequence: CASIPGQDIYEQYF.

The chain uses TRBV6-5 and TRBJ2-6, with 10 bases matching TRBD1. Germline V CDR1 and CDR2: MNHEY, SVGAGI. Unmatched junction bases numbered 3, after V lost 6 bases and J lost 4 bases. The CDR3 sequence is 15 residues long. Here the CDR3 reads CASSDRGPGANVLTF. DNA for the CDR3: TGTGCCAGCAGCGACAGGGGGCCGGGGGCCAACGTCCTGACTTTC.

This clone was seen a single time. The chain is built from TRBV27 and TRBJ1-1; D not certain. The V end was cut by 2 bases, the J end by 10 bases, with 20 bases between. CDR1 is MNHEY, CDR2 SMNVEV, per germline (reference sequence). The CDR3 is 15 residues long. This chain's CDR3 is CASSLNFGFGVGAFF. In DNA form, the CDR3 reads TGTGCCAGCAGTTTAAATTTCGGGTTCGGGGTAGGAGCTTTCTTT.

The chain uses TRBV2 and TRBJ2-5; D is possibly TRBD2 (6 bases). V was clipped by 6 bases and J by 1 base, with 21 bases between them. The CDR3 runs to 17 residues. Germline lookup yields CDR1 SNHLY and CDR2 FYNNEI. CDR3 loop: CASRDARARDFQETQYF. In DNA, the CDR3 is TGTGCCAGCAGAGACGCCCGGGCGAGGGACTTCCAAGAGACCCAGTACTTC.

Here the CDR3 DNA reads TGTGCCAGCAGCGCAGACAGCTACGAGCAGTACTTC. Encoded protein: CASSADSYEQYF. V and J are TRBV5-4 and TRBJ2-7; maybe TRBD1 (5 bases). V was pared by 4 bases and J by 3 bases, with 8 bases between. Looked up from germline, CDR1 is SGHNT and CDR2 is YYREEE (reference sequence). This CDR3 has 12 residues.

The chain employs TRBV30 and TRBJ1-1; D not certain. Germline V gene sequence: CDR1 GTSNPN, CDR2 SVGIG (reference sequence). V dropped 2 bases and J dropped 2 bases, with 9 bases sitting between them. The CDR3 contains 13 residues. CDR3 amino acids: CAWSPRVNTEAFF. CDR3 coding DNA: TGTGCCTGGAGTCCCCGGGTAAACACTGAAGCTTTCTTT.